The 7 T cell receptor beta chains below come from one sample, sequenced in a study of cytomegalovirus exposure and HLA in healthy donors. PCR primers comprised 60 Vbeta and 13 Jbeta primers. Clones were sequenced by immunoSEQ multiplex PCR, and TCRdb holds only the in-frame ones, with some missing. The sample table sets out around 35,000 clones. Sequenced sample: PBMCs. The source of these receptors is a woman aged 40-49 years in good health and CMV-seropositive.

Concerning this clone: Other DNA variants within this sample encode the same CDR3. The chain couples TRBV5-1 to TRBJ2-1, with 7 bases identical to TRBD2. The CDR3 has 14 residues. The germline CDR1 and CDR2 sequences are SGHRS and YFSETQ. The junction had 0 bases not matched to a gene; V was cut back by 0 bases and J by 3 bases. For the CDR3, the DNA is TGCGCCAGCAGCTTGGGGACTAGCTACAATGAGCAGTTCTTC. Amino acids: CASSLGTSYNEQFF.

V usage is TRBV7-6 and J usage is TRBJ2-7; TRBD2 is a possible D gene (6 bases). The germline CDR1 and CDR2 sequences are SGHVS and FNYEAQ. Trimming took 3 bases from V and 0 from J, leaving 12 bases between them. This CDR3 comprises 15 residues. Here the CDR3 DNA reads TGTGCCAGCAGCTTGGGGAGGTTGAGCTCCTACGAGCAGTACTTC. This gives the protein CASSLGRLSSYEQYF.

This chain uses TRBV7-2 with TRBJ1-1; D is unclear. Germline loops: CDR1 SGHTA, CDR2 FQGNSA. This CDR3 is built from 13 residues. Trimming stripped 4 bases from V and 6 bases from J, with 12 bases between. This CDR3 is CASSSSGRAEAFF. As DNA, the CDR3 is TGTGCCAGCAGCTCCTCCGGGAGGGCTGAAGCTTTCTTT.

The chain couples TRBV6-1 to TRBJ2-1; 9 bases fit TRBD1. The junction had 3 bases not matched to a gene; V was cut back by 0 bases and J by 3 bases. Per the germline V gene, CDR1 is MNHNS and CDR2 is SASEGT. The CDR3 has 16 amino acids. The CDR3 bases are TGTGCCAGCAGTGAAGCGGACAGGGGATACTACAATGAGCAGTTCTTC. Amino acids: CASSEADRGYYNEQFF.

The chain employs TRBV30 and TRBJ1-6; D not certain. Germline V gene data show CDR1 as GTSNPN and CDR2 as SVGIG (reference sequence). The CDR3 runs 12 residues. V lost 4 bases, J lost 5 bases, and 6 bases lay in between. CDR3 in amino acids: CAWTVDNSPLHF. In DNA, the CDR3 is TGTGCCTGGACAGTTGATAATTCACCCCTCCACTTT.

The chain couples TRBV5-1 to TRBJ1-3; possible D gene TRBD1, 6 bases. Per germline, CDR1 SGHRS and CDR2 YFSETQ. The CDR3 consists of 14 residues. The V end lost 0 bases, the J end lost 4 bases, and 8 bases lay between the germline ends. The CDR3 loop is CASSLGGLGNTIYF. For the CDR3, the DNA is TGCGCCAGCAGCTTGGGGGGGCTCGGAAACACCATATATTTT.

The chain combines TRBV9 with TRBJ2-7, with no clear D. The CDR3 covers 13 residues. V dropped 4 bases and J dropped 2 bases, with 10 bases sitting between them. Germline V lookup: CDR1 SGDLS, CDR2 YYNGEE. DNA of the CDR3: TGTGCCAGCAGCCCCGCTGGGCCCTACGAGCAGTACTTC. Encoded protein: CASSPAGPYEQYF.